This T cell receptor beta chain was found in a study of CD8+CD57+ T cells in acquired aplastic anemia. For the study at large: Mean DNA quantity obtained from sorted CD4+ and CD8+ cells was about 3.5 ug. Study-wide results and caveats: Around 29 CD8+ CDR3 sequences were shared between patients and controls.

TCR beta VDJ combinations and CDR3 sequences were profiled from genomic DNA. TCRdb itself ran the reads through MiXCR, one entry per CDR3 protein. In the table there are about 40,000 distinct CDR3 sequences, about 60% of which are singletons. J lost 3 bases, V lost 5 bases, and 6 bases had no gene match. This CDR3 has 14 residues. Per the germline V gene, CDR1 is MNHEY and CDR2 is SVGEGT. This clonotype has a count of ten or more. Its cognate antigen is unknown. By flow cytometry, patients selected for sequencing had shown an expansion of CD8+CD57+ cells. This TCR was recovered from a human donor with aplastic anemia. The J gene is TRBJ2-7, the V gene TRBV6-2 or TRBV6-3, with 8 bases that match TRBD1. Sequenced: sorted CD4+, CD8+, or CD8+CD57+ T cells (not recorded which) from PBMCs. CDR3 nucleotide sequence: TGTGCCAGCAGTCCGGACAGGGCCGGCTACGAGCAGTACTTC. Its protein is CASSPDRAGYEQYF.